Shown below are 26 T cell receptor beta chains from a single sample sequenced in a study of blood T cell repertoires in COVID-19. Libraries were prepared by immunoSEQ multiplex PCR; TCRdb keeps only in-frame clonotypes and omits some of them. The data contain 140,000 to 150,000 clones, about 90% of them seen just once; the ten biggest clones take up 30% to 45%. Sequencing was done on a sample of peripheral blood. The receptors were sampled from a man between 45 and 60 years old who had recovered from COVID-19.

The V call is TRBV29-1, the J call TRBJ1-2; D not certain. Germline V CDR1 and CDR2: SQVTM, ANQGSEA. CDR3 length equals 12 residues. Trimming removed 8 bases from V and 2 bases from J, with 12 bases in between. This CDR3 is CSSPEGNYGYTF. CDR3 in DNA: TGCAGCTCCCCGGAGGGAAACTATGGCTACACCTTC.

The rearrangement uses TRBV2 and TRBJ1-2; D is unclear. Trimming cost V 6 bases and J 12 bases, with 14 bases left between them. This CDR3 is 11 amino acids long. Germline loops: CDR1 SNHLY, CDR2 FYNNEI. The CDR3 reads CASRAGTKHTF. For the CDR3, the DNA is TGTGCCAGCAGGGCGGGAACTAAACACACCTTC.

The chain employs TRBV21-1 and TRBJ1-5; the table's D call of TRBD1 was not tested on the DNA. TRBV21-1 is a documented pseudogene. This CDR3 has 17 amino acids. The CDR3 spells CASSTRDRALVFQPQHF. CDR3 in DNA: TGTGCCAGCAGCACGCGGGACAGGGCCTTAGTTTTTCAGCCCCAGCATTTT.

The rearrangement joins TRBV6-5 to TRBJ2-1, with TRBD1 identical over 7 bases. V lost 5 bases, J lost 15 bases, and 16 bases stayed unmatched. Germline CDR1 reads MNHEY; CDR2 reads SVGAGI. This CDR3 has 14 residues. This chain's CDR3 is CASSTDRDPWSSFF. As DNA, the CDR3 is TGTGCCAGCAGTACCGACAGGGACCCCTGGAGCTCGTTCTTC.

V gene TRBV10-1 combines with J gene TRBJ2-7; 9 bases line up with TRBD1. V lost 2 bases and J lost 1; bases outside the gene matches: 15. This CDR3 is built from 19 residues. Germline CDR1 WNHNN, CDR2 SYGVQD (reference sequence). The CDR3 DNA follows: TGCGCCAGCAGTGAGGTATGTTTCTGGGACAGGGATCAGTCCTACGAGCAGTACTTC. Amino acid sequence: CASSEVCFWDRDQSYEQYF.

The V gene is TRBV19, the J gene TRBJ2-2, with TRBD2 identical over 9 bases. Germline values: CDR1 LNHDA, CDR2 SQIVND (reference sequence). The CDR3 has 17 amino acids. V lost 2 bases and J lost 6; bases outside the gene matches: 10. The CDR3: CASSIPRLAGTPGELFF. The CDR3 bases are TGTGCCAGTAGTATACCGCGGCTAGCGGGGACACCCGGGGAGCTGTTTTTT.

The chain recombines TRBV5-5 with TRBJ1-5; 8 bases agree with TRBD1. Losses at the gene ends were 3 bases for V and 4 bases for J; bases not matched to a gene: 3. The CDR3 has 14 residues. The germline CDR1 and CDR2 sequences are SGHKS and YYEKEE (reference sequence). The CDR3 loop reads CASSSQGGNQPQHF. Written as DNA, the CDR3 is TGTGCCAGCAGCTCACAGGGGGGTAATCAGCCCCAGCATTTT.

The chain couples TRBV7-6 to TRBJ1-2, with D hard to call. V was shortened by 5 bases and J by 4 bases, with 20 bases between the two germline ends. Germline CDR1 SGHVS, CDR2 FNYEAQ. The CDR3 loop spans 16 amino acids. The CDR3 sequence: CASSHYTGDQPYGYTF. In DNA, the CDR3 is TGTGCCAGCAGCCATTACACGGGAGACCAACCCTATGGCTACACCTTC.

V usage is TRBV10-3 and J usage is TRBJ2-1, with TRBD2 matching 8 bases. V lost 4 bases to trimming and J lost 6 bases; unmatched junction nucleotides: 14. Germline CDR1 reads ENHRY; CDR2 reads SYGVKD. The CDR3 contains 17 residues. The CDR3 DNA reads as TGTGCCATCAGTGCCTTCCCCGGGACTAGACTCGGCAATGAGCAGTTCTTC. Translating gives CAISAFPGTRLGNEQFF.

V gene TRBV7-9 combines with J gene TRBJ1-4, with 7 positions matching TRBD1. The V gene's germline CDR1 is SEHNR and CDR2 FQNEAQ (reference sequence). This CDR3 has 14 amino acids. J was trimmed by 4 bases and V by 5 bases; bases with no gene match: 4. The DNA for the CDR3 is TGTGCCAGCAGCCCGGACAGGATTAATGAAAAACTGTTTTTT. This gives the protein CASSPDRINEKLFF. Drawing the rest from reference TRBV7-9 and TRBJ1-4, the complete variable domain is DTGVSQNPRHKITKRGQNVTFRCDPISEHNRLYWYRQTLGQGPEFLTYFQNEAQLEKSRLLSDRFSAERPKGSFSTLEIQRTEQGDSAMYLCASSPDRINEKLFFGSGTQLSVL.

The CDR3: CASSEIGTGGEAFF. CDR3 DNA sequence: TGTGCCAGCAGTGAAATAGGGACAGGGGGTGAAGCTTTCTTT. The rearrangement joins TRBV2 to TRBJ1-1, with TRBD1 matching over 11 bases. With V trimmed by 2 bases and J by 7 bases, 3 bases remained unmatched. Germline V gene sequence: CDR1 SNHLY, CDR2 FYNNEI. There are 14 residues in the CDR3. Looking up the rest from reference TRBV2 and TRBJ1-1 gives the full variable domain: EPEVTQTPSHQVTQMGQEVILRCVPISNHLYFYWYRQILGQKVEFLVSFYNNEISEKSEIFDDQFSVERPDGSNFTLKIRSTKLEDSAMYFCASSEIGTGGEAFFGQGTRLTVV.

The J gene is TRBJ2-2, the V gene TRBV9, with 8 bases that match TRBD2. This CDR3 contains 14 residues. Germline V gives CDR1 SGDLS, CDR2 YYNGEE. V shed 2 bases, J shed 3 bases, and the junction held 0 bases outside the gene matches. CDR3 amino acids: CASSVSGDTGELFF. The CDR3 nucleotides are TGTGCCAGCAGCGTTAGCGGGGACACCGGGGAGCTGTTTTTT.

The J gene is TRBJ2-2, the V gene TRBV3-1 (or the pseudogene TRBV3-2); TRBD1 matches 7 bases. J was trimmed by 4 bases and V by 0 bases; bases with no gene match: 8. The CDR3 length is 17 residues. Germline loops: CDR1 LGHDT, CDR2 YNNKEL (reference sequence). The DNA for the CDR3 is TGTGCCAGCAGCCAAGATTGGGAGAACAGGGGCACCGGGGAGCTGTTTTTT. Translated: CASSQDWENRGTGELFF.

V gene TRBV4-2 combines with J gene TRBJ2-1; 14 bases map to TRBD2. Germline lookup yields CDR1 LGHNA and CDR2 YNFKEQ. CDR3 length: 18 residues. V shed 3 bases, J shed 5 bases, and the junction held 9 bases outside the gene matches. CDR3 in amino acids: CASSQRLAGGPDNNEQFF. In DNA, the CDR3 is TGTGCCAGCAGCCAGCGACTAGCGGGGGGGCCCGACAACAATGAGCAGTTCTTC.

The rearrangement uses TRBV9 and TRBJ2-3, with 8 positions matching TRBD2. Germline lookup yields CDR1 SGDLS and CDR2 YYNGEE. V dropped 4 bases and J dropped 0; count of bases not matched to a gene: 7. This CDR3 has 16 amino acids. The CDR3: CASSKTSAPSTDTQYF. CDR3 sequence (DNA): TGTGCCAGCAGCAAGACTAGCGCTCCTAGCACAGATACGCAGTATTTT.

This chain connects TRBV10-1 to TRBJ2-2; D gene uncertain. The V end lost 3 bases, the J end lost 4 bases, and 6 bases lay between the germline ends. The CDR3 covers 13 residues. Germline values: CDR1 WNHNN, CDR2 SYGVQD (reference sequence). As DNA, the CDR3 is TGCGCCAGCAGTGACACTGGCACCGGGGAGCTGTTTTTT. It translates to CASSDTGTGELFF.

The chain joins TRBV7-8 to TRBJ1-6, with a possible D match to TRBD1 (6 bases). There are 17 residues in the CDR3. V lost 1 base to trimming and J lost 7 bases, with 17 bases between them. The germline CDR1 and CDR2 sequences are SGHVS and FQNEAQ. CDR3 in DNA: TGTGCCAGCAGCTTAGTGCGGCGGACAGCTGGAAATTCACCCCTCCACTTT. It is translated as CASSLVRRTAGNSPLHF.

In this sample, this clone turned up once. The chain is built from TRBV2 and TRBJ1-2; D not resolved. The V and J ends lost 4 bases and 13 bases respectively, with 16 bases between them. This CDR3 comprises 12 residues. CDR1 and CDR2 (germline): SNHLY, FYNNEI. The CDR3 here is CASSALRGSGTF. The CDR3 coding sequence is TGTGCCAGCAGTGCCTTAAGAGGTTCCGGCACCTTC.

The chain joins TRBV10-3 to TRBJ2-2; possibly TRBD2 for D (5 bases). From germline, CDR1 is ENHRY and CDR2 SYGVKD. This CDR3 region has 15 residues. The V end lost 7 bases, the J end lost 4 bases, and 16 bases lay between the germline ends. Written as DNA, the CDR3 is TGTGCCATCACCGAGAGGGTCCCGGGCACCGGGGAGCTGTTTTTT. The encoded protein is CAITERVPGTGELFF.

In this sample, this clone turned up once. V is TRBV5-1 and J is TRBJ2-7, with a possible D match to TRBD1 (5 bases). The CDR3 loop spans 14 amino acids. Germline CDR1 and CDR2: SGHRS and YFSETQ. Between the trimmed V and J ends, which lost 5 bases and 4 bases, there was a span of 16 bases. DNA of the CDR3: TGCGCCAGCAGACCAACGACAGCCGGGTACGAGCAGTACTTC. Translated: CASRPTTAGYEQYF.

This clone has just a few counts. The genes are TRBV18 and TRBJ2-4; 10 positions match TRBD1. The CDR3 has 16 amino acids. V shed 3 bases, J shed 0 bases, and the junction held 2 bases outside the gene matches. From germline, CDR1 is KGHSH and CDR2 LQKENI. Written as DNA, the CDR3 is TGTGCCAGCTCACCCGGGACAGGGGTAGCCAAAAACATTCAGTACTTC. Protein product: CASSPGTGVAKNIQYF. Complete variable domain (other parts from reference TRBV18 and TRBJ2-4): NAGVMQNPRHLVRRRGQEARLRCSPMKGHSHVYWYRQLPEEGLKFMVYLQKENIIDESGMPKERFSAEFPKEGPSILRIQQVVRGDSAAYFCASSPGTGVAKNIQYFGAGTRLSVL.

The V gene is TRBV18, the J gene TRBJ1-4; 8 positions agree with TRBD1. This CDR3 region has 15 residues. Germline V lookup: CDR1 KGHSH, CDR2 LQKENI. Trimming took 1 base from V and 7 from J; bases not matched to a gene: 5. The CDR3 sequence: CASSPRTGSFEKLFF. The CDR3 DNA follows: TGTGCCAGCTCACCACGGACAGGGAGTTTTGAAAAACTGTTTTTT.

The chain is built from TRBV7-2 and TRBJ2-7; a weak D match, TRBD1 (6 bases). The CDR3 covers 15 residues. Trimming left V 5 bases short and J 4 bases short, with 18 bases between. The germline CDR1 and CDR2 sequences are SGHTA and FQGNSA. The CDR3 bases are TGTGCCAGCAGCCCTGGGCGGACAGCAACGTACGAGCAGTACTTC. This gives the protein CASSPGRTATYEQYF.

The chain joins TRBV7-8 to TRBJ1-3; no clear D. Germline V CDR1 and CDR2: SGHVS, FQNEAQ. This CDR3 has 16 residues. The V end lost 5 bases, the J end lost 0 bases, and 14 bases lay between the germline ends. For the CDR3, the DNA is TGTGCCAGCAGCCGAGGCGTCCTGAGCTCTGGAAACACCATATATTTT. Protein sequence: CASSRGVLSSGNTIYF.

This clone was counted a few times. V gene TRBV7-9 combines with J gene TRBJ2-2; 8 bases map to TRBD2. J gave up 2 bases and V 3 bases, and 11 bases lay outside the gene matches. The CDR3 covers 18 residues. Germline V gives CDR1 SEHNR, CDR2 FQNEAQ (reference sequence). The CDR3 sequence is CASSFSGANYGNTGELFF. The DNA of the CDR3 is TGTGCCAGCAGCTTTAGCGGGGCGAACTACGGTAACACCGGGGAGCTGTTTTTT.

V gene TRBV12-5 combines with J gene TRBJ2-7; 8 bases map to TRBD1. V trimming: 0 bases; J trimming: 1 base; junction bases outside the gene matches: 11. Germline V gene lookup returns CDR1 LGHNT and CDR2 FRNRAP. This CDR3 comprises 18 residues. CDR3 bases: TGTGCTAGTGGTTTGGTAATTTCGGGACAGGTTCGGTCCTACGAGCAGTACTTC. It encodes CASGLVISGQVRSYEQYF.